Sequencing of this T cell receptor (beta chain) was carried out in a study of yellow fever vaccine responses in identical twins. Study-wide results and limits: As reported, the vaccine T cell response of twins seemed partly convergent and partly personalized.

As for this clonotype: No antigen is known for it.

TCRdb re-called the RT-PCR reads with MiXCR, one entry per CDR3 protein. The sample has around 3,500 distinct CDR3 sequences; 87% are singletons. The V and J ends lost 5 bases and 2 bases respectively, with 12 bases between them. Per the germline V gene, CDR1 is SGHNT and CDR2 is YENEEA. The CDR3 is 14 residues long. V and J are TRBV11-3 and TRBJ2-5; no reliable D call. This TCR came from a woman aged 18 to 35 who received the yellow fever vaccine. Sequenced here: T cells from blood (PBMCs), unsorted or a sorted subset (not recorded which), sampled before or after yellow fever vaccination (not recorded which). CDR3 DNA sequence: TGTGCCAGCAGCCAACTGAACAGACAAGAGACCCAGTACTTC. It encodes CASSQLNRQETQYF.